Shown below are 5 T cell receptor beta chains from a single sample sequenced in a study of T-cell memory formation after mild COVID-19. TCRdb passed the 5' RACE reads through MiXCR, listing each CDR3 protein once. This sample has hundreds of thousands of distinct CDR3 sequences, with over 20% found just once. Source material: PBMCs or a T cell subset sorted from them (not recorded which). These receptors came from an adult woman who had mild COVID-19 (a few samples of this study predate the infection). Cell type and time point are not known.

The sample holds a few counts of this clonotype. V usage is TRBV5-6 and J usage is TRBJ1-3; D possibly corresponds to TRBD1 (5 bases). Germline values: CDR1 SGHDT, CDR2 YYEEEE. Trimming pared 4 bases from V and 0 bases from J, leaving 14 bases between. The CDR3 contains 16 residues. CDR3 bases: TGTGCCAGCAGCCTGGGCGGGGGAGACTCTGGAAACACCATATATTTT. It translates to CASSLGGGDSGNTIYF. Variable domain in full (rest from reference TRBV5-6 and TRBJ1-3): DAGVTQSPTHLIKTRGQQVTLRCSPKSGHDTVSWYQQALGQGPQFIFQYYEEEERQRGNFPDRFSGHQFPNYSSELNVNALLLGDSALYLCASSLGGGDSGNTIYFGEGSWLTVV.

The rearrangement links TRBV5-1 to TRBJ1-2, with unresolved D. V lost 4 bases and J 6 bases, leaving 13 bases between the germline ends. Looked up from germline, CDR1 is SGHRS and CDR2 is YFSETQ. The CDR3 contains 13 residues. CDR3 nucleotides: TGCGCCAGCAGCACCGGGCCTCGGGATGGCTACACCTTC. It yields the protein CASSTGPRDGYTF.

The CDR3 region has the DNA TGTGCCAGCAGCTTACAGACAGGGGTCAGAGATACGCAGTATTTT. Its translation: CASSLQTGVRDTQYF. The gene calls are TRBV7-9 and TRBJ2-3; 8 bases align to TRBD1. Germline-derived CDR1 and CDR2 are SEHNR and FQNEAQ (reference sequence). The V and J ends lost 2 bases and 5 bases, in that order; junction bases with no gene match: 6. The CDR3 is 15 amino acids.

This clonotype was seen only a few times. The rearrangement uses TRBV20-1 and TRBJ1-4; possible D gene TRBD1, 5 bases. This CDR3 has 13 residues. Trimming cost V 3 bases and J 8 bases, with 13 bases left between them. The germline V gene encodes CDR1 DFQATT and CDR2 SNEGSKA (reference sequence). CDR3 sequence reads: CSARSGLEEKLFF. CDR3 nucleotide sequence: TGCAGTGCTAGGTCGGGGCTCGAAGAAAAACTGTTTTTT.

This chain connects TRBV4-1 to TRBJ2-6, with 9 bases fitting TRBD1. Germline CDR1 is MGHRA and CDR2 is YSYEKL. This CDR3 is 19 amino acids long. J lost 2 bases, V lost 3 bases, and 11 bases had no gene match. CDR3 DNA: TGCGCCAGCAGCCACGACCGGGACAGGGTGAGGGCTGGGGCCAACGTCCTGACTTTC. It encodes CASSHDRDRVRAGANVLTF.